A selection of T cell receptor beta chains follows, all from one sample in a study of shared clonotypes between healthy human individuals. This table comes from immunoSEQ multiplex PCR, and its TCRdb copy is limited to in-frame clones, with some not included. The sample consists of over a million clones, about 75% of them appearing once. Sequencing was performed on memory CD4+ T cells sorted from blood. The receptors were gathered from a man aged 18 to 30 in good health. Each CDR3 is given with its conserved first and last residue. The D gene is left open where the match is weak. A clone size is listed for some rows: how often the clone was seen (once, few, many), or a class if it is expanded.

d_call j_call clone_size v_call cdr3_length cdr3_nt cdr3_aa
. TRBJ2-6 . TRBV6-5 12 TGTGCCATCAGTGAGGGGGCCAACGTCCTGACTTTC CAISEGANVLTF
. TRBJ2-7 . TRBV29-1 10 TGCAGCGTTGGCGGATACGAGCAGTACTTC CSVGGYEQYF
. TRBJ1-2 . TRBV28 12 TGTGCCAGCAGCCCTGGACCCTATGGCTACACCTTC CASSPGPYGYTF
TRBD1 TRBJ2-3 . TRBV18 17 TGTGCCAGCTCACACTCCGGGCCAGGGGGCGTTATAGATACGCAGTATTTT CASSHSGPGGVIDTQYF
TRBD1 TRBJ2-7 . TRBV6-1 15 TGTGCCAGCAGTGAAGGGGGACAGGGGTTATACGAGCAGTACTTC CASSEGGQGLYEQYF
. TRBJ2-5 . TRBV6-5 14 TGTGCCAGCAGTTATGCGGGGCTCCAAGAGACCCAGTACTTC CASSYAGLQETQYF
. TRBJ1-2 . TRBV19 14 TGTGCCAGTAGTATTGGACTGGCGGACTATGGCTACACCTTC CASSIGLADYGYTF
. TRBJ1-5 . TRBV30 12 TGTGCCTGGAGCAAAGGCAGTGGGCCCCAGCATTTT CAWSKGSGPQHF
. TRBJ1-1 few TRBV6-1 12 TGTGCCAGCAGCCACAGGTACACTGAAGCTTTCTTT CASSHRYTEAFF
. TRBJ1-2 . TRBV5-1 17 TGCGCCAGCAGCTGGACCTTTGGTCGCCGATCTAACTATGGCTACACCTTC CASSWTFGRRSNYGYTF
TRBD2 TRBJ2-7 . TRBV7-8 13 TGTGCCAGCAGGCGGCTAGCGGCTATCGAGCAGTACTTC CASRRLAAIEQYF
. TRBJ1-6 . TRBV21-1 14 TGTGCCAGCACCTCCGGGACAGTCTATTCACCCCTCCACTTT CASTSGTVYSPLHF
TRBD2 TRBJ2-3 once TRBV19 17 TGTGCCAGTAGTATAGCCGGGACTAGCGGGGGAACAGATACGCAGTATTTT CASSIAGTSGGTDTQYF
. TRBJ2-2 . TRBV4-2 15 TGTGCCAGCAGCCAAGATCTCAGACTGTCCGGGGAGCTGTTTTTT CASSQDLRLSGELFF